Presented here are 8 T cell receptor beta chains from one specimen sequenced in a study of T-cell reconstitution after alpha-beta-depleted transplantation in children. Construction of the TCRbeta library involved unique molecular identifiers. TCRdb itself ran the PCR reads through MiXCR, one entry per CDR3 protein. The table lists about 400,000 distinct CDR3 sequences, about 17% of them singletons, with around 30% in the top ten. The specimen was PBMCs, mostly from graft donor cells, collected 360 days after TCRalphabeta/CD19-depleted stem cell transplant. The receptors shown here come from a boy in the first two years of life who had a stem cell transplant for Wiskott-Aldrich syndrome, so the T cells may come from the graft donor.

This clonotype was seen only a few times. This chain links TRBV12-3 or TRBV12-4 with TRBJ2-4; the D gene is possibly TRBD1 (5 bases). CDR3 length: 15 amino acids. V lost 3 bases and J lost 4, with 13 bases in between. Written as DNA, the CDR3 is TGTGCCAGCAGTTTGCCTCAGGGAACTAAAAACATTCAGTACTTC. Its protein is CASSLPQGTKNIQYF.

This chain connects TRBV10-1 to TRBJ1-6, with unresolved D. The CDR3 is 14 residues long. The V gene lost 2 bases and the J gene lost 11 bases, with 13 bases spanning the gap. Germline CDR1 WNHNN, CDR2 SYGVQD (reference sequence). The CDR3: CASSEGTLGAPLHF. The DNA of the CDR3 is TGCGCCAGCAGTGAGGGAACCCTAGGCGCACCCCTCCACTTT.

In this sample, this clonotype turned up many times. CDR3 DNA sequence: TGTGCCAGCAGCTCCGCTGACAGGAACACTGAAGCTTTCTTT. This translates into CASSSADRNTEAFF. The rearrangement joins TRBV5-4 to TRBJ1-1, with D perhaps TRBD1 (5 bases). Trimming removed 3 bases at V and 1 base at J, with 10 bases between. Germline V gene data show CDR1 as SGHNT and CDR2 as YYREEE (reference sequence). This CDR3 is 14 amino acids long.

This clonotype turned up a few times. As DNA, the CDR3 is TGTGCCAGCAGCCGGGGGTCAGGCGAGGAGTACTTC. Translating gives CASSRGSGEEYF. The chain joins TRBV7-2 to TRBJ2-5, with D possibly TRBD2 on 6 matching bases. Trimming shortened V by 5 bases and J by 12 bases, and 16 bases separated the two germline ends. This CDR3 comprises 12 residues. Germline values: CDR1 SGHTA, CDR2 FQGNSA.

This chain links TRBV20-1 with TRBJ2-2; no clear D gene. The CDR3 runs 11 residues. Per germline, CDR1 DFQATT and CDR2 SNEGSKA (reference sequence). The ends were cut back, 3 bases at V and 12 bases at J, with 11 bases in the middle. The CDR3 DNA is TGCAGTGCTAGGGAGCTGGAGAAGCTGTTTTTT. Translated: CSARELEKLFF.

Only a few counts were recorded for this clonotype. The chain couples TRBV21-1 to TRBJ2-1; TRBD1, as called in the table, went unchecked against the DNA. TRBV21-1 is tagged as a pseudogene. CDR3 length: 14 residues. The CDR3 region is CASSKPGGGNEQFF. DNA of the CDR3: TGTGCCAGCAGCAAACCGGGAGGGGGGAATGAGCAGTTCTTC.

The J gene is TRBJ1-1, the V gene TRBV3-1, with D unclear. Germline V CDR1 and CDR2: LGHDT, YNNKEL (reference sequence). Deletions cut 5 bases from V and 3 bases from J, with 10 bases between. This CDR3 region has 13 residues. CDR3 sequence reads: CASSSRVYTEAFF. CDR3 coding DNA: TGTGCCAGCAGCTCCCGGGTGTACACTGAAGCTTTCTTT.

This clonotype has only a few counts. The rearrangement links TRBV30 to TRBJ2-5; 11 bases align to TRBD2. CDR1 and CDR2 (germline): GTSNPN, SVGIG (reference sequence). The CDR3 loop spans 14 amino acids. Trimming removed 2 bases from V and 4 bases from J; junction bases left unmatched: 3. Here the CDR3 DNA reads TGTGCCTGGAGTTTGCTAGCGGGAGGAGAGACCCAGTACTTC. It yields the protein CAWSLLAGGETQYF.